A single sample gave rise to the 19 T cell receptor beta chains below, sequenced in a study of shared clonotypes between healthy human individuals. Naive CD8 cells were CD45RO-negative, positively selected for CCR7, excluding terminally differentiated effector memory CD45RA+ cells. TCRdb keeps only in-frame clones here, not all; method: immunoSEQ multiplex PCR. The sample holds about 590,000 clones, around 95% seen once. Sequencing input: naive CD8+ T cells sorted from blood. The receptors were gathered from a woman aged 30 to 39 in good health.

The rearrangement joins TRBV11-2 to TRBJ2-7, with a tentative D call TRBD1 (5 bases). The CDR3 totals 15 residues. V was trimmed by 5 bases and J by 0 bases, leaving 14 bases between them. Germline V gives CDR1 SGHAT, CDR2 FQNNGV. In nucleotides, the CDR3 is TGTGCCAGCAGCATACAGGCCCACCACTCCTACGAGCAGTACTTC. Amino acid sequence: CASSIQAHHSYEQYF.

The chain carries TRBV28 and TRBJ2-6, with TRBD1 identical over 7 bases. The V gene end was trimmed by 6 bases and the J gene end by 1 base; junction bases not matched to a gene: 0. CDR3 length: 14 residues. Germline values: CDR1 MDHEN, CDR2 SYDVKM. The CDR3 bases are TGTGCCAGCAGGGGACAGTCTGGGGCCAACGTCCTGACTTTC. Translated, it gives CASRGQSGANVLTF.

J is TRBJ2-7 and V is TRBV2, with TRBD1 matching over 7 bases. The V gene's germline CDR1 is SNHLY and CDR2 FYNNEI. The CDR3 totals 14 residues. After removal of 10 bases from V and 3 bases from J, the junction contained 12 bases not matched to a gene. The DNA of the CDR3 is TGTGCCACCTCCTTGGGGACAGACAGCTACGAGCAGTACTTC. It specifies CATSLGTDSYEQYF. Full variable domain (outside the CDR3, taken from reference TRBV2 and TRBJ2-7): EPEVTQTPSHQVTQMGQEVILRCVPISNHLYFYWYRQILGQKVEFLVSFYNNEISEKSEIFDDQFSVERPDGSNFTLKIRSTKLEDSAMYFCATSLGTDSYEQYFGPGTRLTVT.

Points on this clone: This same CDR3 is encoded by further DNA sequences in the sample. The rearrangement links TRBV9 to TRBJ2-7; no clear D gene. The germline V and J ends were trimmed by 4 bases and 4 bases, with 12 bases remaining between them. The CDR3 contains 13 residues. From germline, CDR1 is SGDLS and CDR2 YYNGEE. CDR3 loop: CASSPPRSYEQYF. CDR3 DNA sequence: TGTGCCAGCAGCCCCCCCCGGTCTTACGAGCAGTACTTC.

V usage is TRBV28 and J usage is TRBJ2-5; unclear D gene. The CDR3 has 11 amino acids. Germline lookup yields CDR1 MDHEN and CDR2 SYDVKM. V lost 4 bases, J lost 4 bases, and 4 bases lay in between. CDR3 in amino acids: CASSSIETQYF. In DNA, the CDR3 is TGTGCCAGCAGTTCTATAGAGACCCAGTACTTC.

The J gene is TRBJ1-2, the V gene TRBV10-3, with D unclear. There are 15 residues in the CDR3. The germline CDR1 and CDR2 sequences are ENHRY and SYGVKD. Trimming removed 2 bases from V and 10 bases from J, with 20 bases in between. CDR3 nucleotides: TGTGCCATCAGTGAGGGGGTGACGCGGGTAAATGACTACACCTTC. This encodes CAISEGVTRVNDYTF.

This rearrangement joins TRBV15 to TRBJ2-1, with a possible D match to TRBD2 (5 bases). Trimming stripped 8 bases from V and 2 bases from J, with 10 bases between. Per the germline V gene, CDR1 is LNHNV and CDR2 is YYDKDF (reference sequence). This CDR3 is 13 amino acids long. The CDR3 here is CATGRGTYNEQFF. For the CDR3, the DNA is TGTGCCACCGGACGGGGAACCTACAATGAGCAGTTCTTC. The full variable domain, its missing parts supplied by reference TRBV15 and TRBJ2-1, is DAMVIQNPRYQVTQFGKPVTLSCSQTLNHNVMYWYQQKSSQAPKLLFHYYDKDFNNEADTPDNFQSRRPNTSFCFLDIRSPGLGDTAMYLCATGRGTYNEQFFGPGTRLTVL.

The chain links TRBV6-1 to TRBJ2-5; a weak D match, TRBD2 (5 bases). Looked up from germline, CDR1 is MNHNS and CDR2 is SASEGT. Trimming left V 6 bases short and J 5 bases short, with 16 bases between. The CDR3 is 14 amino acids. The CDR3, as DNA: TGTGCCAGCAGCTGGAGCCCTAGCTTGGAGACCCAGTACTTC. Protein: CASSWSPSLETQYF.

Comment on this clone: This same CDR3 is encoded by further DNA sequences in the sample. The chain recombines TRBV4-1 with TRBJ2-1, with 7 bases lining up with TRBD2. Germline values: CDR1 MGHRA, CDR2 YSYEKL. Trimming cost V 3 bases and J 2 bases; bases outside gene matches: 4. This CDR3 comprises 15 residues. The CDR3 loop reads CASSQLAGTYNEQFF. In DNA form, the CDR3 reads TGCGCCAGCAGCCAGTTAGCGGGTACCTACAATGAGCAGTTCTTC.

The chain couples TRBV7-9 to TRBJ2-7, with a possible D match to TRBD2 (5 bases). This CDR3 comprises 13 residues. The germline V gene encodes CDR1 SEHNR and CDR2 FQNEAQ (reference sequence). V was cut by 1 base and J by 6 bases, with 10 bases left in between. CDR3 DNA: TGTGCCAGCAGCTTAGTATTAGAGGGCGAGCAGTACTTC. The encoded protein is CASSLVLEGEQYF.

As regards this clone: Different DNA sequences within this sample yield the same CDR3. This rearrangement joins TRBV27 to TRBJ2-7; D is possibly TRBD2 (5 bases). Trimming pared 3 bases from V and 3 bases from J, leaving 9 bases between. CDR3 length: 13 amino acids. CDR1 and CDR2 from the germline V gene are MNHEY and SMNVEV (reference sequence). The CDR3 sequence is CASSFRAGYEQYF. CDR3 sequence (DNA): TGTGCCAGCAGTTTTCGCGCGGGCTACGAGCAGTACTTC.

The chain combines TRBV7-8 with TRBJ2-7; 10 bases align to TRBD2. Germline CDR1 is SGHVS and CDR2 is FQNEAQ. The CDR3 has 15 amino acids. With 3 bases clipped from V and 4 bases from J, the junction kept 6 bases outside the gene matches. The chain's CDR3 is CASSLRLAGDYEQYF. Written as DNA, the CDR3 is TGTGCCAGCAGCTTGCGCCTAGCGGGAGATTACGAGCAGTACTTC.

The genes are TRBV18 and TRBJ2-3; D is undetermined. Trimming removed 2 bases from V and 0 bases from J, with 9 bases in between. The CDR3 length is 15 residues. The germline V gene has CDR1 KGHSH and CDR2 LQKENI. The CDR3 coding sequence is TGTGCCAGCTCACCAAGCAAGATTAGCACAGATACGCAGTATTTT. Translating it yields CASSPSKISTDTQYF. Together with reference TRBV18 and TRBJ2-3, the CDR3 gives the full variable domain: NAGVMQNPRHLVRRRGQEARLRCSPMKGHSHVYWYRQLPEEGLKFMVYLQKENIIDESGMPKERFSAEFPKEGPSILRIQQVVRGDSAAYFCASSPSKISTDTQYFGPGTRLTVL.

V and J are TRBV13 and TRBJ1-3; D not certain. Germline assignment: CDR1 PRHDT and CDR2 FYEKMQ (reference sequence). V lost 5 bases, J lost 2 bases, and 7 bases lay in between. The CDR3 is made up of 13 amino acids. This CDR3 reads CASSREAGNTIYF. The CDR3 bases are TGTGCCAGCAGCCGCGAGGCTGGAAACACCATATATTTT.

J is TRBJ2-2 and V is TRBV6-5, with 8 nucleotides matching TRBD1. Per germline, CDR1 MNHEY and CDR2 SVGAGI. V lost 2 bases to trimming and J lost 4 bases; unmatched junction nucleotides: 0. The CDR3 is 14 residues long. CDR3 in amino acids: CASSYTGGTGELFF. In DNA, the CDR3 is TGTGCCAGCAGTTACACAGGGGGCACCGGGGAGCTGTTTTTT.

V gene TRBV5-6 combines with J gene TRBJ2-7, with D possibly being TRBD1 (6 bases). The germline CDR1 and CDR2 sequences are SGHDT and YYEEEE. Trimming took 4 bases from V and 3 from J, leaving 14 bases between them. CDR3 length: 14 amino acids. CDR3 region: CASSLGQTNYEQYF. In DNA, the CDR3 is TGTGCCAGCAGCCTAGGACAGACAAACTACGAGCAGTACTTC.

This rearrangement joins TRBV4-1 to TRBJ2-5, with D tentatively TRBD1 (6 bases). The end of the DNA is better explained by TRBJ2-7, so the J call may be wrong. This CDR3 spans 15 amino acids. The germline gives CDR1 MGHRA, CDR2 YSYEKL. CDR3 in amino acids: CASSQATGLSYEQYF. CDR3 coding DNA: TGCGCCAGCAGCCAAGCGACAGGACTCTCCTACGAGCAGTACTTC.

V gene TRBV9 combines with J gene TRBJ2-1; 10 bases are shared with TRBD2. Germline assignment: CDR1 SGDLS and CDR2 YYNGEE. V was clipped by 2 bases and J by 5 bases; unmatched bases: 4. CDR3 size: 15 residues. The CDR3 DNA is TGTGCCAGCAGCGTTAGCGGGAGGCGAGACAATGAGCAGTTCTTC. Its protein product is CASSVSGRRDNEQFF. Looking up the rest from reference TRBV9 and TRBJ2-1 gives the full variable domain: DSGVTQTPKHLITATGQRVTLRCSPRSGDLSVYWYQQSLDQGLQFLIQYYNGEERAKGNILERFSAQQFPDLHSELNLSSLELGDSALYFCASSVSGRRDNEQFFGPGTRLTVL.

The CDR3: CASSLGQNKPTGELFF. CDR3 coding DNA: TGTGCCAGCAGCTTAGGGCAAAATAAACCGACCGGGGAGCTGTTTTTT. V and J are TRBV7-9 and TRBJ2-2; D call uncertain. Trimming removed 1 base at V and 5 bases at J, with 14 bases between. CDR1 SEHNR and CDR2 FQNEAQ come from the germline V gene (reference sequence). CDR3 size: 16 residues.